Following are 7 T cell receptor beta chains from one sample sequenced in a study of radiotherapy plus CTLA-4 blockade in lung cancer. Repertoires were generated with immunoSEQ multiplex PCR, while TCRdb's copy carries only in-frame clones and drops some. The table has just under 60,000 clones, less than 75% seen once. Sequences were derived from peripheral blood, sampled from a patient treated with radiotherapy plus ipilimumab. The source is a human donor with non-small cell lung cancer whose response to radiotherapy plus ipilimumab could not be evaluated.

J is TRBJ1-1 and V is TRBV28; D gene uncertain. CDR3 length equals 12 residues. CDR1 is MDHEN, CDR2 SYDVKM, per germline. V was trimmed by 6 bases and J by 10 bases, leaving 15 bases between them. Here the CDR3 reads CASRVQYARAFF. The DNA of the CDR3 is TGTGCCAGCAGAGTCCAGTATGCCAGAGCTTTCTTT.

The chain couples TRBV19 to TRBJ2-7; TRBD2 is a possible D gene (6 bases). Germline-derived CDR1 and CDR2 are LNHDA and SQIVND (reference sequence). CDR3 size: 15 residues. The V gene lost 7 bases and the J gene lost 2 bases, with 18 bases spanning the gap. CDR3 amino acids: CASTPSLGSPYEQYF. CDR3 DNA sequence: TGTGCCAGTACCCCCTCGCTCGGGAGCCCCTACGAGCAGTACTTC. The complete variable domain, with remaining parts taken from reference TRBV19 and TRBJ2-7, reads DGGITQSPKYLFRKEGQNVTLSCEQNLNHDAMYWYRQDPGQGLRLIYYSQIVNDFQKGDIAEGYSVSREKKESFPLTVTSAQKNPTAFYLCASTPSLGSPYEQYFGPGTRLTVT.

This sequence joins TRBV29-1 and TRBJ2-7, with TRBD1 identical over 9 bases. The CDR3 runs 16 residues. The V and J ends lost 0 bases and 2 bases, in that order; junction bases with no gene match: 8. CDR1 and CDR2 from the germline V gene are SQVTM and ANQGSEA. The CDR3 loop is CSVEEVWGQGPYEQYF. The CDR3, as DNA: TGCAGCGTTGAAGAAGTTTGGGGACAGGGACCCTACGAGCAGTACTTC.

This rearrangement joins TRBV11-2 to TRBJ1-1, with D possibly being TRBD1 (5 bases). In germline, CDR1 is SGHAT, CDR2 FQNNGV. Between the trimmed V and J ends, which lost 1 base and 3 bases, there was a span of 12 bases. This CDR3 is built from 15 residues. DNA for the CDR3: TGTGCCAGCAGCTTAGCAGGGCGTAGGGACACTGAAGCTTTCTTT. As protein: CASSLAGRRDTEAFF.

The chain carries TRBV28 and TRBJ2-3; tentative D call: TRBD2 (6 bases). CDR1 is MDHEN and CDR2 is SYDVKM in the germline V gene. This CDR3 has 14 amino acids. V was trimmed by 2 bases and J by 2 bases, leaving 8 bases between them. Here the CDR3 DNA reads TGTGCCAGCAGTTTAGGGAGGACCACAGATACGCAGTATTTT. This codes for CASSLGRTTDTQYF.

The rearrangement uses TRBV9 and TRBJ1-3; a possible D gene is TRBD1 (6 bases). The CDR3 sequence is 16 residues long. Deletions cut 3 bases from V and 0 bases from J, with 13 bases between. Germline values: CDR1 SGDLS, CDR2 YYNGEE. CDR3 nucleotides: TGTGCCAGCAGCGCTGGGGGGGGCACCTCTGGAAACACCATATATTTT. It yields the protein CASSAGGGTSGNTIYF.

The chain links TRBV10-3 to TRBJ1-2; D is undetermined. The V end lost 2 bases, the J end lost 4 bases, and 14 bases lay between the germline ends. Germline CDR1 reads ENHRY; CDR2 reads SYGVKD. The CDR3 runs to 15 residues. In DNA form, the CDR3 reads TGTGCCATCAGTGAGCCGGAGCTAGGTGGCTATGGCTACACCTTC. It encodes CAISEPELGGYGYTF.